A selection of T cell receptor beta chains follows, all from one sample in a study of prognosis after radiotherapy for stage I lung cancer. TCRdb analysed the multiplex PCR reads with MiXCR anew, one entry per CDR3 protein. The table records about 30,000 distinct CDR3 sequences, approximately 51% of them present only once. The sequencing here drew on PBMCs, taken before or after stereotactic body radiation therapy (not recorded which). The source is a donor aged 50 or older with non-small cell lung cancer. The conserved cysteine and the conserved F or W are not part of the CDR3 here. D genes are given only for firm matches.

V gene	J gene	D gene	CDR3 protein
TRBV20-1	TRBJ2-7	TRBD2	SASEYGLAGPEY
TRBV6-2/TRBV6-3	TRBJ2-2	TRBD2	ASSRPGLAGVAGELF
TRBV12-3/TRBV12-4	NA	NA	ASSRLAALTEQF
TRBV3-1	TRBJ2-5	NA	ASSQEGPWETQY
TRBV20-1	TRBJ2-5	NA	SALGGTETQY
TRBV7-2	TRBJ2-3	TRBD2	ASSLTGTSGTVY
TRBV7-2	TRBJ2-7	NA	ASSPRPGLYEQY
TRBV6-1	TRBJ2-7	NA	ASTGVGASYEQY
TRBV6-5	TRBJ1-1	TRBD1	ASSYLRTGNTEAF
TRBV6-5	TRBJ2-7	NA	ASSYSSLTADEQY
TRBV28	TRBJ1-2	NA	ASGTRYYGYT
TRBV5-1	TRBJ2-1	TRBD2	ASSFQLAGGIDEQF
TRBV5-4	TRBJ2-7	TRBD1	ASSLPDRDEQY
TRBV3-1	TRBJ2-3	NA	ASSQDVGERDTQY
TRBV7-9	TRBJ2-7	TRBD1	ASSSRRGQGSYEQY
TRBV7-9	TRBJ2-5	NA	ASSFWVSQETQY
TRBV6-5	TRBJ2-5	NA	ASSYQGRSFTETQY
TRBV2	TRBJ1-1	NA	ASSAGMNTEAF
TRBV20-1	TRBJ2-7	NA	SAEGQVFVHEHY
TRBV12-3/TRBV12-4	TRBJ1-1	NA	ASSLGQTTTGAF
TRBV9	TRBJ2-7	NA	ASSVAFFETALFSYEQY
TRBV25-1	TRBJ2-7	NA	ASSDNAYEQY
TRBV7-2	TRBJ2-5	TRBD2	ASSFVTSGRGWRQETQY
TRBV20-1	TRBJ2-3	TRBD2	SARDPGTSGRGGTDTQY
TRBV24-1	TRBJ2-7	TRBD2	APRREVGDEQY
TRBV27	TRBJ2-1	NA	ASSFDLYNEQF
TRBV19	TRBJ2-5	NA	ASSGQNQETQY
TRBV7-8	TRBJ1-2	NA	ASSRGDRYGYT
TRBV6-2/TRBV6-3	TRBJ2-1	TRBD2	ASSYGAGGPDEQF